The 16 T cell receptor beta chains presented below share a single source sample, sequenced in a study of early T cells in non-severe SARS-CoV-2 infection. MiXCR, applied by TCRdb to the 5' RACE reads, yields one record per CDR3 protein. Of tens of thousands of distinct CDR3 sequences in the sample, 7% to 10% are singletons; the top ten hold 20% to 25%. The sample taken for sequencing was whole blood. All receptors come from an adult who was a healthcare worker with PCR-confirmed SARS-CoV-2 infection or an uninfected control (not recorded which).

This chain uses TRBV12-3 or TRBV12-4 with TRBJ1-4; D gene ambiguous. The CDR3 is 15 residues long. Trimming shortened V by 3 bases and J by 4 bases, and 12 bases separated the two germline ends. The CDR3 region has the DNA TGTGCCAGCAGTTTGGGAGAATACGGTAATGAAAAACTGTTTTTT. It translates to CASSLGEYGNEKLFF.

This clonotype showed up just a few times. CDR3 protein: CASSQPPASLAGRGKNIQYF. CDR3 sequence (DNA): TGCGCCAGCAGCCAACCTCCAGCGTCACTAGCGGGGAGGGGCAAAAACATTCAGTACTTC. The chain has TRBV4-1 and TRBJ2-4, with TRBD2 matching 10 bases. This CDR3 is 20 amino acids long. V was clipped by 2 bases and J by 3 bases; unmatched bases: 16. Germline CDR1 reads MGHRA; CDR2 reads YSYEKL.

V and J are TRBV27 and TRBJ1-5, with no clear D. This CDR3 region has 14 residues. V lost 4 bases, J lost 6 bases, and 13 bases lay in between. Germline assignment: CDR1 MNHEY and CDR2 SMNVEV (reference sequence). In DNA, the CDR3 is TGTGCCAGCAGTTCCCTGGCTGCCGGTCAGCCCCAGCATTTT. It translates to CASSSLAAGQPQHF.

This chain links TRBV3-1 with TRBJ2-7; TRBD1 agrees at 7 bases. There are 18 residues in the CDR3. The V gene end was trimmed by 4 bases and the J gene end by 2 bases; junction bases not matched to a gene: 17. Germline V gene sequence: CDR1 LGHDT, CDR2 YNNKEL (reference sequence). For the CDR3, the DNA is TGTGCCAGCAGCCGTTCCCCCCTAAGGGACAGTTCGACCTACGAGCAGTACTTC. It translates to CASSRSPLRDSSTYEQYF.

This chain links TRBV9 with TRBJ2-7; no definite D call. Trimming left V 7 bases short and J 6 bases short, with 17 bases between. The CDR3 contains 13 residues. CDR1 SGDLS and CDR2 YYNGEE come from the germline V gene. As DNA, the CDR3 is TGTGCCAGCGCCCAATCAGATTTGGGCGAGCAGTACTTC. Translating it yields CASAQSDLGEQYF.

The CDR3 region has the DNA TGCGCCAGCAGCCGCGGGACTAGCGGGGGACTCAGAGAGACCCAGTACTTC. It encodes CASSRGTSGGLRETQYF. The chain recombines TRBV4-1 with TRBJ2-5; 14 positions agree with TRBD2. V dropped 4 bases and J dropped 4; count of bases not matched to a gene: 8. Germline-derived CDR1 and CDR2 are MGHRA and YSYEKL. The CDR3 loop spans 17 amino acids.

The rearrangement joins TRBV19 to TRBJ1-5; D gene uncertain. V was shortened by 5 bases and J by 0 bases, with 8 bases between the two germline ends. The germline gives CDR1 LNHDA, CDR2 SQIVND (reference sequence). The CDR3 spans 14 residues. This CDR3 is CASSSHLSNQPQHF. Written as DNA, the CDR3 is TGTGCCAGTAGTTCACACCTTAGCAATCAGCCCCAGCATTTT.

This clonotype was found a few times. The DNA of the CDR3 is TGTGCCAGCAGTTACAGGGCCGGGGAGCTGTTTTTT. Its protein product is CASSYRAGELFF. The J gene is TRBJ2-2, the V gene TRBV6-5, with D uncertain. This CDR3 region has 12 residues. Deletions cut 2 bases from V and 6 bases from J, with 4 bases between. Germline V lookup: CDR1 MNHEY, CDR2 SVGAGI.

The CDR3 region is CATGTGLHEQYF. The CDR3 region has the DNA TGTGCCACCGGGACGGGCCTCCACGAGCAGTACTTC. The chain joins TRBV2 to TRBJ2-7; possibly TRBD1 or TRBD2 for D (5 bases each). The CDR3 runs to 12 residues. From germline, CDR1 is SNHLY and CDR2 FYNNEI. Trimming left V 10 bases short and J 5 bases short, with 15 bases between.

This clonotype appeared a few times. The chain combines TRBV20-1 with TRBJ2-7, with D maybe TRBD2 (6 bases). V shed 6 bases and J shed 2 bases, with 20 bases lying between them. There are 15 residues in the CDR3. Germline values: CDR1 DFQATT, CDR2 SNEGSKA (reference sequence). The CDR3, as DNA: TGCAGTGCCACTCCGGGACTCCAAACCACCTACGAGCAGTACTTC. It encodes CSATPGLQTTYEQYF.

This clonotype was detected many times. This rearrangement joins TRBV5-5 to TRBJ1-4; unclear D gene. Per the germline V gene, CDR1 is SGHKS and CDR2 is YYEKEE (reference sequence). Trimming took 6 bases from V and 5 from J, leaving 14 bases between them. The CDR3 is 14 residues long. In nucleotides, the CDR3 is TGTGCCAGCACCCCCGGGAACTTCAATGAAAAACTGTTTTTT. Encoded protein: CASTPGNFNEKLFF.

This clonotype was seen ten or more times. V and J are TRBV29-1 and TRBJ1-1; 7 nucleotides line up with TRBD1. This CDR3 is 13 amino acids long. Trimming removed 3 bases from V and 0 bases from J; junction bases left unmatched: 1. The germline V gene encodes CDR1 SQVTM and CDR2 ANQGSEA. The CDR3 nucleotides read TGCAGCGTTGATGACAGGGTGAACACTGAAGCTTTCTTT. Its translation: CSVDDRVNTEAFF.

V and J are TRBV10-1 and TRBJ2-1, with D possibly TRBD2 on 6 matching bases. The CDR3 spans 13 residues. CDR1 and CDR2 (germline): WNHNN, SYGVQD (reference sequence). The V and J ends lost 6 bases and 9 bases respectively, with 15 bases between them. The CDR3 sequence is CASSLRLDGEQFF. DNA of the CDR3: TGCGCCAGCAGCCTAAGACTAGACGGTGAGCAGTTCTTC.

The chain recombines TRBV29-1 with TRBJ1-2, with D possibly TRBD1 on 5 matching bases. Germline V CDR1 and CDR2: SQVTM, ANQGSEA. Trimming stripped 5 bases from V and 10 bases from J, with 11 bases between. The CDR3 consists of 10 residues. The CDR3 DNA sequence: TGCAGCGTTAGTGAAGGGGCCTACACCTTC. It codes for CSVSEGAYTF. The whole variable domain, filled in from reference TRBV29-1 and TRBJ1-2, reads SAVISQKPSRDICQRGTSLTIQCQVDSQVTMMFWYRQQPGQSLTLIATANQGSEATYESGFVIDKFPISRPNLTFSTLTVSNMSPEDSSIYLCSVSEGAYTFGSGTRLTVV.

This clonotype has at least ten counts. The V call is TRBV24-1, the J call TRBJ2-3; D perhaps matches TRBD2 (5 bases). Germline CDR1 is KGHDR and CDR2 is SFDVKD. Trimming cost V 4 bases and J 5 bases, with 12 bases left between them. The CDR3 is 14 amino acids. CDR3 in amino acids: CATSEVGGGDTQYF. CDR3 DNA sequence: TGTGCCACCAGTGAGGTCGGAGGTGGAGATACGCAGTATTTT.

This clonotype showed up many times. This chain uses TRBV25-1 with TRBJ1-6; D is ambiguous. Germline V lookup: CDR1 MGHDK, CDR2 SYGVNS. Trimming took 3 bases from V and 7 from J, leaving 10 bases between them. The CDR3 loop spans 14 amino acids. CDR3 loop: CASSDSLGNSPLHF. Here the CDR3 DNA reads TGTGCCAGCAGTGATAGTCTAGGGAATTCACCCCTCCACTTT.